The 13 T cell receptor beta chains below come from one sample, sequenced in a study of blood T cell repertoires in COVID-19. Clones were read by immunoSEQ multiplex PCR, and TCRdb kept only the in-frame ones, dropping some. The repertoire has approximately 28,000 clones, 72% of them found once; the top ten carry 20% to 25%. Sequenced sample: peripheral blood. The receptors were sampled from a boy between 2 and 10 years old with active or convalescent COVID-19.

This chain joins TRBV12-3 or TRBV12-4 and TRBJ2-2, with D possibly TRBD2 on 5 matching bases. Trimming left V 4 bases short and J 10 bases short, with 10 bases between. The CDR3 sequence is 12 residues long. The CDR3 sequence: CASSSGELELFF. For the CDR3, the DNA is TGTGCCAGCAGTTCCGGGGAACTGGAGCTGTTTTTT.

V is TRBV4-3 and J is TRBJ2-2; 16 nucleotides line up with TRBD2. From germline, CDR1 is LGHNA and CDR2 YSLEER. The length of the CDR3 is 19 residues. Losses at the gene ends were 7 bases for V and 4 bases for J; bases not matched to a gene: 12. The CDR3 DNA follows: TGCGCCAGCACCAGACAGGGGGGACTAGCGGGAGGGGTCACCGGGGAGCTGTTTTTT. It is translated as CASTRQGGLAGGVTGELFF.

This clone has more than one count but fewer than ten. The chain links TRBV6-2 or TRBV6-3 to TRBJ2-2; TRBD1 matches at 7 bases. J gave up 5 bases and V 6 bases, and 6 bases lay outside the gene matches. Germline CDR1 is MNHEY and CDR2 is SVGEGT. The CDR3 length is 14 residues. The CDR3 spells CASRYRGSTGELFF. In nucleotides, the CDR3 is TGTGCCAGCAGGTACAGGGGATCGACCGGGGAGCTGTTTTTT.

This clone has a handful of counts. The J gene is TRBJ2-7, the V gene TRBV5-6, with TRBD2 matching over 10 bases. Trimming removed 0 bases from V and 0 bases from J; junction bases left unmatched: 6. This CDR3 region has 17 residues. Germline V gene lookup returns CDR1 SGHDT and CDR2 YYEEEE. CDR3 nucleotides: TGTGCCAGCAGCTTGGGGACTAGCGGTACCAGCTCCTACGAGCAGTACTTC. Translated: CASSLGTSGTSSYEQYF. The whole variable domain, remainder taken from reference TRBV5-6 and TRBJ2-7, is DAGVTQSPTHLIKTRGQQVTLRCSPKSGHDTVSWYQQALGQGPQFIFQYYEEEERQRGNFPDRFSGHQFPNYSSELNVNALLLGDSALYLCASSLGTSGTSSYEQYFGPGTRLTVT.

The V and J genes are TRBV7-8 and TRBJ2-1; 8 nucleotides agree with TRBD2. V lost 5 bases, J lost 5 bases, and 8 bases stayed unmatched. CDR1 is SGHVS, CDR2 FQNEAQ, per germline. The CDR3 has 15 residues. CDR3 region: CASSLLALADNEQFF. The DNA of the CDR3 is TGTGCCAGCAGCCTACTGGCACTAGCGGACAATGAGCAGTTCTTC.

The J gene is TRBJ2-6, the V gene TRBV7-6; 7 positions match TRBD2. The CDR3 is made up of 19 amino acids. The germline V gene has CDR1 SGHVS and CDR2 FNYEAQ. V shed 5 bases, J shed 4 bases, and the junction held 17 bases outside the gene matches. In nucleotides, the CDR3 is TGTGCCAGCAGCCCGTCGCCACCCGCGGGGGTAGGGGGGGCCAACGTCCTGACTTTC. This sequence encodes CASSPSPPAGVGGANVLTF.

The chain has TRBV2 and TRBJ1-4; TRBD1 might be the D (6 bases). The ends were cut back, 7 bases at V and 4 bases at J, with 16 bases in the middle. The germline gives CDR1 SNHLY, CDR2 FYNNEI. The CDR3 is 15 residues long. This CDR3 reads CASNLRTAFNEKLFF. Here the CDR3 DNA reads TGTGCCAGCAATTTACGGACAGCATTTAATGAAAAACTGTTTTTT.

This clone was recorded only once. The rearrangement uses TRBV5-1 and TRBJ1-2; D perhaps matches TRBD1 (5 bases). The CDR3 contains 15 residues. Per the germline V gene, CDR1 is SGHRS and CDR2 is YFSETQ. Trimming removed 1 base at V and 0 bases at J, with 10 bases between. CDR3 in DNA: TGCGCCAGCAGCTTGTTTAGGGGCCCTAACTATGGCTACACCTTC. It translates to CASSLFRGPNYGYTF.

This clone was detected a few times. The rearrangement uses TRBV10-3 and TRBJ1-2; D is possibly TRBD1 (5 bases). The CDR3 covers 13 residues. Germline V lookup: CDR1 ENHRY, CDR2 SYGVKD. Trimming cost V 3 bases and J 1 base, with 6 bases left between them. This chain's CDR3 is CAISERGNYGYTF. CDR3 nucleotide sequence: TGTGCCATCAGTGAAAGGGGTAACTATGGCTACACCTTC.

This clone was detected only a few times. V is TRBV30 and J is TRBJ2-1; the D gene is possibly TRBD2 (6 bases). Germline-derived CDR1 and CDR2 are GTSNPN and SVGIG (reference sequence). Trimming removed 1 base at V and 8 bases at J, with 12 bases between. This CDR3 spans 13 amino acids. This CDR3 is CAWSDGSSYEQFF. In nucleotides, the CDR3 is TGTGCCTGGAGTGACGGGAGTAGTTATGAGCAGTTCTTC.

This chain uses TRBV7-2 with TRBJ1-6, with 7 bases lining up with TRBD1. In germline, CDR1 is SGHTA, CDR2 FQGNSA. V lost 5 bases, J lost 7 bases, and 8 bases stayed unmatched. The CDR3 spans 15 residues. CDR3 bases: TGTGCCAGCAGCCCGAGGGGGCTTACGAATTCACCCCTCCACTTT. Its translation is CASSPRGLTNSPLHF.

The CDR3 DNA reads TGTGCCAGTAGTATTGGACTGAGTAATGGCTACACCTTC. It yields the protein CASSIGLSNGYTF. This chain links TRBV19 with TRBJ1-2; no clear D gene. Germline V gene data show CDR1 as LNHDA and CDR2 as SQIVND (reference sequence). V lost 3 bases, J lost 6 bases, and 11 bases lay in between. The CDR3 loop spans 13 amino acids.

This chain connects TRBV5-1 to TRBJ2-1; possible D gene TRBD1, 6 bases. Germline V gene data show CDR1 as SGHRS and CDR2 as YFSETQ. The ends were cut back, 4 bases at V and 5 bases at J, with 19 bases in the middle. CDR3 size: 16 residues. The DNA for the CDR3 is TGCGCCAGCAGCGCCTACGCGTCAGGGGCCAACAATGAGCAGTTCTTC. It codes for CASSAYASGANNEQFF.